What follows are 12 T cell receptor beta chains derived from one specimen sequenced in a study of cytomegalovirus exposure and HLA in healthy donors. Only in-frame clones appear in the TCRdb table, and some are missing; sequencing was by immunoSEQ multiplex PCR. This table holds fewer than 250,000 clones, around nine tenths found once. The sequencing input was PBMCs. The source of these receptors is a man between 18 and 35 years old in good health and CMV-seronegative.

The V gene is TRBV6-5, the J gene TRBJ2-1; D is perhaps TRBD1 (5 bases). The length of the CDR3 is 14 residues. With 6 bases removed from V and 7 bases from J, the gap between germline ends came to 16 bases. Germline CDR1 MNHEY, CDR2 SVGAGI. DNA for the CDR3: TGTGCCAGCAGCGGCCCCCCAGGGTGGAATGAGCAGTTCTTC. Protein sequence: CASSGPPGWNEQFF.

The chain joins TRBV4-2 to TRBJ1-1, with 9 nucleotides matching TRBD1. Trimming cost V 4 bases and J 5 bases; bases outside gene matches: 8. Germline CDR1 and CDR2: LGHNA and YNFKEQ. This CDR3 has 15 residues. The DNA of the CDR3 is TGTGCCAGCAGCCGGAAAGGACAGGGGACGACTGAAGCTTTCTTT. It is translated as CASSRKGQGTTEAFF.

The chain uses TRBV5-4 and TRBJ2-7, with TRBD1 matching 8 bases. This CDR3 has 14 amino acids. Looked up from germline, CDR1 is SGHNT and CDR2 is YYREEE (reference sequence). The V segment lost 7 bases and the J segment 7 bases; nucleotides outside the gene matches: 13. The CDR3 region has the DNA TGTGCCAGCGGCATTCCAGGGGGCGCGGGTGAGCAGTACTTC. It is translated as CASGIPGGAGEQYF.

This clone was picked up one time. A read error may produce the germline difference seen at one junction end. The rearrangement uses TRBV6-1 and TRBJ2-5; the match to TRBD2 covers 12 bases. CDR1 MNHNS and CDR2 SASEGT come from the germline V gene. The CDR3 loop spans 17 amino acids. CDR3 DNA sequence: TGTGCCAGCAGGGAAGGACTAGCGGGACTCCCGAGGGAGACCCAGTACTTC. Translation gives CASREGLAGLPRETQYF.

The table lists this clone with a count of one. The chain has TRBV25-1 and TRBJ2-1; 11 bases are shared with TRBD2. Germline lookup yields CDR1 MGHDK and CDR2 SYGVNS. The CDR3 sequence is 15 residues long. Trimming took 6 bases from V and 13 from J; bases not matched to a gene: 14. In nucleotides, the CDR3 is TGTGCCAGCAGCTTAGCGGGAGGGCCCTCGCATCCACAGTTCTTC. Translating gives CASSLAGGPSHPQFF.

The chain links TRBV2 to TRBJ2-5; TRBD2 matches 11 bases. Losses at the gene ends were 6 bases for V and 4 bases for J; bases not matched to a gene: 1. CDR1 is SNHLY, CDR2 FYNNEI, per germline. This CDR3 comprises 13 residues. The CDR3 DNA follows: TGTGCCAGCAGCGGACTAGCGGGAGAGACCCAGTACTTC. Translating it yields CASSGLAGETQYF.

The CDR3 DNA follows: TGTGCCAGCTACTCTACCAGCACAGATACGCAGTATTTT. Protein: CASYSTSTDTQYF. The chain is built from TRBV28 and TRBJ2-3; no reliable D call. Trimming pared 8 bases from V and 0 bases from J, leaving 9 bases between. This CDR3 has 13 amino acids. Germline V lookup: CDR1 MDHEN, CDR2 SYDVKM.

The rearrangement joins TRBV7-9 to TRBJ2-2, with TRBD1 as a possible D gene (5 bases). This CDR3 has 15 amino acids. The V end was cut by 5 bases, the J end by 3 bases, with 13 bases between. In germline, CDR1 is SEHNR, CDR2 FQNEAQ (reference sequence). The CDR3 sequence: CASSPGQGYTGELFF. The CDR3 bases are TGTGCCAGCAGCCCTGGGCAGGGATACACCGGGGAGCTGTTTTTT.

This chain uses TRBV7-8 with TRBJ1-5; tentative D call: TRBD1 (5 bases). The CDR3 sequence is 16 residues long. Trimming removed 5 bases at V and 12 bases at J, with 26 bases between. CDR1 and CDR2 (germline): SGHVS, FQNEAQ. The chain's CDR3 is CASSVGWEGPPGVQHF. CDR3 DNA: TGTGCCAGCAGCGTCGGTTGGGAGGGGCCTCCCGGGGTCCAGCATTTT. Combining the CDR3 with reference TRBV7-8 and TRBJ1-5 gives the whole variable domain GAGVSQSPRYKVAKRGQDVALRCDPISGHVSLFWYQQALGQGPEFLTYFQNEAQLDKSGLPSDRFFAERPEGSVSTLKIQRTQQEDSAVYLCASSVGWEGPPGVQHFGDGTRLSIL.

This chain uses TRBV9 with TRBJ1-2; possibly TRBD1 for D (6 bases). V was trimmed by 0 bases and J by 4 bases, leaving 16 bases between them. The germline V gene encodes CDR1 SGDLS and CDR2 YYNGEE. The CDR3 has 16 amino acids. The CDR3 protein is CASSVGPGQSGYGYTF. As DNA, the CDR3 is TGTGCCAGCAGCGTAGGTCCGGGACAATCGGGCTATGGCTACACCTTC.

This clone was seen once. The chain couples TRBV10-2 to TRBJ1-5; no clear D gene. The CDR3 contains 16 residues. V lost 6 bases and J lost 9, with 24 bases in between. Germline loops: CDR1 WSHSY, CDR2 SAAADI. CDR3 DNA sequence: TGCGCCAGCAGGCCCGGGGTCGATCTGGTCTGGGGGCCCCAGCATTTT. It encodes CASRPGVDLVWGPQHF.

The gene calls are TRBV11-3 and TRBJ2-3; D perhaps matches TRBD2 (6 bases). This CDR3 has 13 amino acids. From germline, CDR1 is SGHNT and CDR2 YENEEA. Trimming removed 4 bases from V and 8 bases from J, with 13 bases in between. This chain's CDR3 is CASSSGERATQYF. In nucleotides, the CDR3 is TGTGCCAGCAGCTCAGGCGAGCGGGCTACGCAGTATTTT.